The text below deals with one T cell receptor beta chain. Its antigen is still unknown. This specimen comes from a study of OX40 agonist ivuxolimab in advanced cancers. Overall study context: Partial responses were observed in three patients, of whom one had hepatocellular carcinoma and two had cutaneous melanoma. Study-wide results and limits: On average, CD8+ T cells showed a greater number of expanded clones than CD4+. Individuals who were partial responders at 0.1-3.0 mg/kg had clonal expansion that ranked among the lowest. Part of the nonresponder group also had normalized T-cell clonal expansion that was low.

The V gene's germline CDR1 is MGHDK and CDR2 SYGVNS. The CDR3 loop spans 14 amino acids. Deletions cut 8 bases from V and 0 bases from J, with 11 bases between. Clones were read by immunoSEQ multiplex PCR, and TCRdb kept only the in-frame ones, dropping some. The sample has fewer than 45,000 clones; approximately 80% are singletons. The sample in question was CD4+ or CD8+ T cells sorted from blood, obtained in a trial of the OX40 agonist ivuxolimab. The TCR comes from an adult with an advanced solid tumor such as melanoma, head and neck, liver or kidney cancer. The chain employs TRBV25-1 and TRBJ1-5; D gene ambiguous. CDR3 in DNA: TGTGCCAGCGAGGTCGGAGATAGCAATCAGCCCCAGCATTTT. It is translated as CASEVGDSNQPQHF.